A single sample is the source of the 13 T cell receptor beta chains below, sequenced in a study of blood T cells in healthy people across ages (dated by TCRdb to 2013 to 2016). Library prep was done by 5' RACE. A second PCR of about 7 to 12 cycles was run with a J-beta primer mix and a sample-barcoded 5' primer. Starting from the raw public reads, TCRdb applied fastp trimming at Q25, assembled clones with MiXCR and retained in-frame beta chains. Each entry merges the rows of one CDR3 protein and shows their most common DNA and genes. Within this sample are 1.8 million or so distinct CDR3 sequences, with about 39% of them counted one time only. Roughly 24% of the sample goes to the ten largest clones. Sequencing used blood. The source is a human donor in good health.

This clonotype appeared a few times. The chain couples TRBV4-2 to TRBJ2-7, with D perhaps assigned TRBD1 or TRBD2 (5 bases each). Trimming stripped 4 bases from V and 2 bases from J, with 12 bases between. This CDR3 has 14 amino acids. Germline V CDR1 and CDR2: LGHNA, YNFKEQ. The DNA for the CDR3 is TGTGCCAGCAGCCCCGGGACGGTTACCTACGAGCAGTACTTC. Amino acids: CASSPGTVTYEQYF.

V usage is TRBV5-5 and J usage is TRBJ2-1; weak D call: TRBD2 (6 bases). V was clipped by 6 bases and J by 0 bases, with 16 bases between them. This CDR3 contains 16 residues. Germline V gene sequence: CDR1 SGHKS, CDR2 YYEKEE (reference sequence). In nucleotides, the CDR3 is TGTGCCAGCAAACTGGAGGGGTGGGCCTCCTACAATGAGCAGTTCTTC. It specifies CASKLEGWASYNEQFF.

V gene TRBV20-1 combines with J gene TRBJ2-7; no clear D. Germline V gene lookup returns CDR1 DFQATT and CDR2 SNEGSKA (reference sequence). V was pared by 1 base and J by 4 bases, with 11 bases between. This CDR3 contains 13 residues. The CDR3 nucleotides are TGCAGTGCTAGAGGGACGGACGGGTACGAGCAGTACTTC. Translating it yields CSARGTDGYEQYF.

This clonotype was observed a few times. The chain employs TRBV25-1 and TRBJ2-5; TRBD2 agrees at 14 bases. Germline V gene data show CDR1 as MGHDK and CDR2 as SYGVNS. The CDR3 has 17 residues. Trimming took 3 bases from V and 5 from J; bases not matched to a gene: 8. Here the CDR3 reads CASSDGLAGGLGETQYF. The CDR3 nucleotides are TGTGCCAGCAGTGACGGACTAGCGGGGGGATTAGGGGAGACCCAGTACTTC. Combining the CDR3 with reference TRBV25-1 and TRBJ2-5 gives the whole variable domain EADIYQTPRYLVIGTGKKITLECSQTMGHDKMYWYQQDPGMELHLIHYSYGVNSTEKGDLSSESTVSRIRTEHFPLTLESARPSHTSQYLCASSDGLAGGLGETQYFGPGTRLLVL.

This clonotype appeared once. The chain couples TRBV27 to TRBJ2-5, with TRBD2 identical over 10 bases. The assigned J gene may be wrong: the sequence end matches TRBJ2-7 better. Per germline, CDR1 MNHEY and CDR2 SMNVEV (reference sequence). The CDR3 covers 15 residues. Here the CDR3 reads CASSLISGGPYEQYF. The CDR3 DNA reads TGTGCCAGCAGTCTGATTAGCGGGGGGCCCTACGAGCAGTACTTC.

The CDR3 nucleotides are TGTGCCAGCAGTCCCGACTGGGGGGTTGGCTACACCTTC. The encoded protein is CASSPDWGVGYTF. The chain uses TRBV6-6 and TRBJ1-2, with D possibly being TRBD1 (5 bases). Trimming shortened V by 5 bases and J by 7 bases, and 14 bases separated the two germline ends. The germline CDR1 and CDR2 sequences are MNHNY and SVGAGI (reference sequence). The CDR3 runs 13 residues.

The CDR3 protein is CASSSPSRAYGYTF. The CDR3 nucleotides read TGTGCCAGCAGCTCCCCTTCGAGGGCCTATGGCTACACCTTC. The V call is TRBV7-3, the J call TRBJ1-2; D gene unclear. Germline V gene sequence: CDR1 SGHTA, CDR2 FQGTGA. Trimming cost V 4 bases and J 4 bases, with 13 bases left between them. The CDR3 runs to 14 residues.

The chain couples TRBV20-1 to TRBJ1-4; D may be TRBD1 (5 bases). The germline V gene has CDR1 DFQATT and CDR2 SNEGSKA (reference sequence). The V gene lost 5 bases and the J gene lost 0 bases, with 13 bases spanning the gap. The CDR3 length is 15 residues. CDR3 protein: CSAGTGGATNEKLFF. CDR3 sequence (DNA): TGCAGTGCTGGGACCGGGGGGGCAACTAATGAAAAACTGTTTTTT.

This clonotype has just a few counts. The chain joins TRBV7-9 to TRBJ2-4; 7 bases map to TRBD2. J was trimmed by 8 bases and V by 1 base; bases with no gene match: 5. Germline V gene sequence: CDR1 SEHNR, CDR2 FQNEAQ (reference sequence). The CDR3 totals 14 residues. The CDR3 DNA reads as TGTGCCAGCAGCTTAGGGCTGGGGGGGGACATTCAGTACTTC. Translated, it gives CASSLGLGGDIQYF.

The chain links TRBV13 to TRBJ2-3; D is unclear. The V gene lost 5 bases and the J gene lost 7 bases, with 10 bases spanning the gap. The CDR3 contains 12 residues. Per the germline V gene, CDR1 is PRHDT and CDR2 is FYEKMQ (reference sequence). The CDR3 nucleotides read TGTGCCAGCAGCCCGAGAATGAATACGCAGTATTTT. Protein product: CASSPRMNTQYF.

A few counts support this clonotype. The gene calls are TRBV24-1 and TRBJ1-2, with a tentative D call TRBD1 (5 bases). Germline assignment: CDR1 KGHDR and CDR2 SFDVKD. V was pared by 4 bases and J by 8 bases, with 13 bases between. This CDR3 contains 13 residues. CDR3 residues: CATSDIQRGGYTF. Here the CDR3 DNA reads TGTGCCACCAGTGACATCCAAAGGGGAGGCTACACCTTC.

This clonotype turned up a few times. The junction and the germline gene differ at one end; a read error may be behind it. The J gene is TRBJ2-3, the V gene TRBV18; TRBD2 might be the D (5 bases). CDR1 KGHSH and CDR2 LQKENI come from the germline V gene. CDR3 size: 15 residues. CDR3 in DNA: TGTGCCGGCTCACCACCGGGGTACAGCACAGATACGCAGTATTTT. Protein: CAGSPPGYSTDTQYF.

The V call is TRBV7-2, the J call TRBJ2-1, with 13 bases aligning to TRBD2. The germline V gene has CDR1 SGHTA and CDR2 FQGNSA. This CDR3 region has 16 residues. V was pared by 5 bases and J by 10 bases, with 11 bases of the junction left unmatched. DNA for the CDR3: TGTGCCAGCAGCCCCGGACTAGCGGGGGCCCTGGGGGAGCAGTTCTTC. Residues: CASSPGLAGALGEQFF. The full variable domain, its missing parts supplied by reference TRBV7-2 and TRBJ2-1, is GAGVSQSPSNKVTEKGKDVELRCDPISGHTALYWYRQSLGQGLEFLIYFQGNSAPDKSGLPSDRFSAERTGGSVSTLTIQRTQQEDSAVYLCASSPGLAGALGEQFFGPGTRLTVL.